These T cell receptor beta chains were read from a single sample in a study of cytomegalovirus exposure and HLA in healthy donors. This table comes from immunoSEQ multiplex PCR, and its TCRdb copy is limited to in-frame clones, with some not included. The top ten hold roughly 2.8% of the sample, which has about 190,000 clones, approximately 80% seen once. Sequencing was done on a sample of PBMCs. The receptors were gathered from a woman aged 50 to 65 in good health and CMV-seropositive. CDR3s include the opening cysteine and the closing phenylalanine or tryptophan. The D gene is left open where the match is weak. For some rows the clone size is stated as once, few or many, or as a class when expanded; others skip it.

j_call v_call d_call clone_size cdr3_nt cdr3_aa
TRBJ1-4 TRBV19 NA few TGTGCCAGTAGTTCTGACTCCTCCGGGTCGACTAATGAAAAACTGTTTTTT CASSSDSSGSTNEKLFF
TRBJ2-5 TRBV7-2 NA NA TGTGCCAGCAGCCGCGCTTCCCAAGAGACCCAGTACTTC CASSRASQETQYF
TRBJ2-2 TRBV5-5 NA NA TGTGCCAGCAGCTTGGTGGGCGGGGCGAACACCGGGGAGCTGTTTTTT CASSLVGGANTGELFF
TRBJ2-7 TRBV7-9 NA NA TGTTCCAGCAGCAAGGACAGATACGAGCAGTACTTC CSSSKDRYEQYF
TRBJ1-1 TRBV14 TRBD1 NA TGTGCCAGCAGCCAATGGTGGGACAGAGGGTTCAGGCCCATAATGAACACTGAAGCTTTCTTT CASSQWWDRGFRPIMNTEAFF
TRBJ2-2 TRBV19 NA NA TGTGCCAGTAGTATTCTGAGCACCGGGGAGCTGTTTTTT CASSILSTGELFF
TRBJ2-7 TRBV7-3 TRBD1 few TGTGCCAGCAGCTTAAAAGGGGGCTCTTTCCACGAGCAGTACTTC CASSLKGGSFHEQYF
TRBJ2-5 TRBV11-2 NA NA TGTGCCAGCAGTTCTACAGCGGGCATACCCCAAGAGACCCAGTACTTC CASSSTAGIPQETQYF
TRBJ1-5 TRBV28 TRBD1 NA TGTGCCAGCAAACCGGGACAGGGTGGTCAGCCCCAGCATTTT CASKPGQGGQPQHF
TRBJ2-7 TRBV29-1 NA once TGCAGCGTTGAAGGCCAGGGGGGCCCCTACGAGCAGTACTTC CSVEGQGGPYEQYF
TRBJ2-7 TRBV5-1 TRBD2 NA TGCGCCAGCACCAAGGGAGGGGCTGGTTACGAGCAGTACTTC CASTKGGAGYEQYF
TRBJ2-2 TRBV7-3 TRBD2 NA TGTGCCAGCAGCACTACTAGCGGGGGAAACACCGGGGAGCTGTTTTTT CASSTTSGGNTGELFF
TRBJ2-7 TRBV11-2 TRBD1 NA TGTGCCAGCAGCTCACTGACAGGGGATTACGAGCAGTACTTC CASSSLTGDYEQYF
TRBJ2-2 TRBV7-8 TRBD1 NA TGTGCCAGCAGCTTAGCCGGGACAGGGGGCCGGACCGGGGAGCTGTTTTTT CASSLAGTGGRTGELFF
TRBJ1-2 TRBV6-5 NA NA TGTGCCAGCAGTTACTCAGGGGGTGGCTACACCTTC CASSYSGGGYTF
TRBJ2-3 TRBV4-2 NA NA TGTGCCAGCAGCCAAAGTTCCCCGATGGGGGCCAAGGATACGCAGTATTTT CASSQSSPMGAKDTQYF
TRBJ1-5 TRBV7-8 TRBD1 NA TGTGCCAGCAGCATCAGGACAGGGGAGGGACAGCCCCAGCATTTT CASSIRTGEGQPQHF
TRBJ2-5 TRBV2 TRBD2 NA TGTGCCAGCAGTGAGCGGGGGGGCCTTTCGTACCAAGAGACCCAGTACTTC CASSERGGLSYQETQYF
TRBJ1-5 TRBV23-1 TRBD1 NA TGCGCCAGCAGTCAATGGTCCCACAGGGGGAATCAGCCCCAGCATTTT CASSQWSHRGNQPQHF
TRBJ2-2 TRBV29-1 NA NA TGCAGCGTTGGAGGGACTCTAGGAGGGGAACAGACCGGGGAGCTGTTTTTT CSVGGTLGGEQTGELFF
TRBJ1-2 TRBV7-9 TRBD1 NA TGTGCCAGCAGCCCCAGGGGGGCCGGCTACACCTTC CASSPRGAGYTF
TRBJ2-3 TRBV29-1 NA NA TGCAGCGTCTGGACAGCCACAGATACGCAGTATTTT CSVWTATDTQYF
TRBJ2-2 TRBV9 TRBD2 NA TGTGCCAGCAGCGTAGCGGGGGGGAAGAACACCGGGGAGCTGTTTTTT CASSVAGGKNTGELFF
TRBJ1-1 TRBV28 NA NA TGTGCCAGCAGTTTATTGAGAACTGAAGCTTTCTTT CASSLLRTEAFF
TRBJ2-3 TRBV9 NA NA TGTGCCAGCAGCGTAGTCTCTAGCGCCCACACAGATACGCAGTATTTT CASSVVSSAHTDTQYF
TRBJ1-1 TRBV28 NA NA TGTGCCCTAAGGGGGACGCCGAACACTGAAGCTTTCTTT CALRGTPNTEAFF